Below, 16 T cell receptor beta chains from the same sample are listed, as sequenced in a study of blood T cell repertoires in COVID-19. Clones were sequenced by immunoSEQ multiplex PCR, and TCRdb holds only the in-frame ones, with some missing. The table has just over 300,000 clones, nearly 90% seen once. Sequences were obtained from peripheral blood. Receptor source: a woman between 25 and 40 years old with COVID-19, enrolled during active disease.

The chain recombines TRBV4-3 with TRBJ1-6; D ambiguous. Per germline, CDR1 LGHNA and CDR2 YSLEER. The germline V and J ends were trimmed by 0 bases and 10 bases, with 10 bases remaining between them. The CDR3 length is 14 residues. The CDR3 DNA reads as TGCGCCAGCAGCCAAGAACTGCTGATGTCACCCCTCCACTTT. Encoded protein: CASSQELLMSPLHF.

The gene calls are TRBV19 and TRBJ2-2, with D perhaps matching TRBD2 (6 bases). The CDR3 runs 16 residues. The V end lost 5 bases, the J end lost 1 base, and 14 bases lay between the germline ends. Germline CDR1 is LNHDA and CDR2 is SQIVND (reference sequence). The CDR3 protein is CASSPRGRRNTGELFF. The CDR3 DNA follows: TGTGCCAGTAGTCCGCGGGGTAGGCGGAACACCGGGGAGCTGTTTTTT.

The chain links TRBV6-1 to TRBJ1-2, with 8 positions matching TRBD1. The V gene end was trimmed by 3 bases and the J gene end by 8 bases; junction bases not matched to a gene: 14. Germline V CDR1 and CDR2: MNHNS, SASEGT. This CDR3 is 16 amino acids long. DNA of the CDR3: TGTGCCAGCAGTGACCTTTGGGGGACAGGTGTGGCCGGCTACACCTTC. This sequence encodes CASSDLWGTGVAGYTF.

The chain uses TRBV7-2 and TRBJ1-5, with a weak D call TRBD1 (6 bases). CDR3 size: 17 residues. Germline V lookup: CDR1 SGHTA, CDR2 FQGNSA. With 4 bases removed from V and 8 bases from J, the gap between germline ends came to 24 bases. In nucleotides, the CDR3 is TGTGCCAGCAGCTCCTCCCAGTCCAGGCGGACAGCAGAGCCCCAGCATTTT. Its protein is CASSSSQSRRTAEPQHF.

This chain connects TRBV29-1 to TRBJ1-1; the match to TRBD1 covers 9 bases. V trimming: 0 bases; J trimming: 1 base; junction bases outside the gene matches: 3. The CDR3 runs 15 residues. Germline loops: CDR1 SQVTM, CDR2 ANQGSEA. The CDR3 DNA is TGCAGCGTTGAAGAACCGGGACAGGGGAACACTGAAGCTTTCTTT. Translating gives CSVEEPGQGNTEAFF.

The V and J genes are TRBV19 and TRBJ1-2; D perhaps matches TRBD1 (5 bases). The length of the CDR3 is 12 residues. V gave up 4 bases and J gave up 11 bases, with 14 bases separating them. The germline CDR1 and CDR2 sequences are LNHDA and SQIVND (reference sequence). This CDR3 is CASSTRDGGYTF. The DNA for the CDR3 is TGTGCCAGTAGTACCCGGGACGGGGGGTACACCTTC.

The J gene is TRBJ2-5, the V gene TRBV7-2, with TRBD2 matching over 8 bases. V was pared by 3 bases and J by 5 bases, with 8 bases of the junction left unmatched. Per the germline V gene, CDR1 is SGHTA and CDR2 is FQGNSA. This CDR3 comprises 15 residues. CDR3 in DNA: TGTGCCAGCAGCTTCGTAGCGGGGATGCGGGAGACCCAGTACTTC. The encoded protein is CASSFVAGMRETQYF. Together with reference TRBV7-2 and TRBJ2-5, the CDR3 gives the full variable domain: GAGVSQSPSNKVTEKGKDVELRCDPISGHTALYWYRQSLGQGLEFLIYFQGNSAPDKSGLPSDRFSAERTGGSVSTLTIQRTQQEDSAVYLCASSFVAGMRETQYFGPGTRLLVL.

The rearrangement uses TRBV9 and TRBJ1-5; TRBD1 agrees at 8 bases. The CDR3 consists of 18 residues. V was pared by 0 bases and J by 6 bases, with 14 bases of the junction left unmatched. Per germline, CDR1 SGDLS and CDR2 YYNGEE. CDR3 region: CASSVATRGQGPGQPQHF. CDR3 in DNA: TGTGCCAGCAGCGTAGCTACCCGAGGACAGGGTCCCGGTCAGCCCCAGCATTTT.

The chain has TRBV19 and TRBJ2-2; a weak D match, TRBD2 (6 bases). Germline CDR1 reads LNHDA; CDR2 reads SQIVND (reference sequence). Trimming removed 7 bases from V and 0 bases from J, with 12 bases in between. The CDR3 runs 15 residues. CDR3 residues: CASKEGPANTGELFF. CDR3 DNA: TGTGCCAGTAAGGAGGGGCCTGCGAACACCGGGGAGCTGTTTTTT.

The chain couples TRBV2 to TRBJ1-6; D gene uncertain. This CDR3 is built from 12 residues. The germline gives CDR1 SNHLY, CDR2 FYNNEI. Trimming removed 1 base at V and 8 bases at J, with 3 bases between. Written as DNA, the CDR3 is TGTGCCAGCAGTGAAGGAGATTCACCCCTCCACTTT. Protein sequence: CASSEGDSPLHF.

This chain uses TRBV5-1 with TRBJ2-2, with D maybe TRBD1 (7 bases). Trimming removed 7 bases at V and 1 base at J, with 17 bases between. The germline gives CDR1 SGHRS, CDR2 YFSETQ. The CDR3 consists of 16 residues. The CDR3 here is CASGGKDRENTGELFF. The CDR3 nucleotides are TGCGCCAGCGGGGGGAAAGACAGGGAGAACACCGGGGAGCTGTTTTTT.

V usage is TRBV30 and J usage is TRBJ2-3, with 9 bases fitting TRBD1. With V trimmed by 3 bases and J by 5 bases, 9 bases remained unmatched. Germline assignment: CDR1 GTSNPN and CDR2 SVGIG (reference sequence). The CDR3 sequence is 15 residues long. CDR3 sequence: CAWRRDRESGDTQYF. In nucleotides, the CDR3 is TGTGCCTGGAGGCGGGACAGGGAATCAGGAGATACGCAGTATTTT.

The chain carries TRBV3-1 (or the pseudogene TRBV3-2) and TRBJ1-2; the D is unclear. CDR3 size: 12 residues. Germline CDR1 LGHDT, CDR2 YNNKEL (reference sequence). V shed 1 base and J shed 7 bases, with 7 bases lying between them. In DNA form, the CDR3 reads TGTGCCAGCAGCCAAGGTTTCGGTGGCTACACCTTC. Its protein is CASSQGFGGYTF.

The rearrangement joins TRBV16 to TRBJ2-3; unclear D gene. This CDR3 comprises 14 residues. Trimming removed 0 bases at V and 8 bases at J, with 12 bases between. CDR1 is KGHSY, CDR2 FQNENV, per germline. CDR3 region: CASSQSAAPGTQYF. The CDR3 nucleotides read TGTGCCAGCAGCCAATCGGCGGCGCCGGGTACGCAGTATTTT. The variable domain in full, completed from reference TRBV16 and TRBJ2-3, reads GEEVAQTPKHLVRGEGQKAKLYCAPIKGHSYVFWYQQVLKNEFKFLISFQNENVFDETGMPKERFSAKCLPNSPCSLEIQATKLEDSAVYFCASSQSAAPGTQYFGPGTRLTVL.

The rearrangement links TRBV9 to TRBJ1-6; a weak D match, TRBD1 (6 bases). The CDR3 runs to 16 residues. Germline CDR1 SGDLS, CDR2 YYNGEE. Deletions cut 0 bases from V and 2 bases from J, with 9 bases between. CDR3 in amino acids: CASSVEGEPYNSPLHF. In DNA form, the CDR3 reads TGTGCCAGCAGCGTAGAGGGGGAACCCTATAATTCACCCCTCCACTTT. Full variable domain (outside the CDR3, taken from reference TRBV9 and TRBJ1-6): DSGVTQTPKHLITATGQRVTLRCSPRSGDLSVYWYQQSLDQGLQFLIQYYNGEERAKGNILERFSAQQFPDLHSELNLSSLELGDSALYFCASSVEGEPYNSPLHFGNGTRLTVT.

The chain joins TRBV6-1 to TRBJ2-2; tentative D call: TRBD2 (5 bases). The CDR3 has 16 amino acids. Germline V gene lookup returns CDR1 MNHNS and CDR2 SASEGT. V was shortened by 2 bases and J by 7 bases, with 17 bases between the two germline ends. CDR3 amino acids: CASSEMRAALRGELFF. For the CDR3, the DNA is TGTGCCAGCAGTGAAATGCGGGCGGCACTCCGCGGGGAGCTGTTTTTT.